This entry is about one T cell receptor (beta chain). Antigen: not known. Germline V gene sequence: CDR1 KGHSH, CDR2 LQKENI. V was clipped by 0 bases and J by 1 base, with 9 bases between them. This CDR3 spans 15 amino acids. This sample is part of a study of chemoradiotherapy in HPV16-positive cancers. On the study more broadly: Candidate HPV-specific clones and shared TCR motifs came from a couple of HPV16-positive patients. Study outcomes and limitations: Candidate HPV-specific clones and E7-related TCR motifs grew in tumor during treatment.

Sequenced by immunoSEQ multiplex PCR; TCRdb stores in-frame clones only, minus some. The sample consists of 7,500 or so clones, 71% of them appearing once. The starting material was tumor tissue, obtained from a patient who underwent chemoradiotherapy. The sequence was collected from a human donor with HPV-associated anogenital cancer. The rearrangement joins TRBV18 to TRBJ1-1; no firm D call. The CDR3 region has the DNA TGTGCCAGCTCACCACCCCGGGCGGGGAACACTGAAGCTTTCTTT. It specifies CASSPPRAGNTEAFF. Full variable domain (remainder filled in from reference TRBV18 and TRBJ1-1): NAGVMQNPRHLVRRRGQEARLRCSPMKGHSHVYWYRQLPEEGLKFMVYLQKENIIDESGMPKERFSAEFPKEGPSILRIQQVVRGDSAAYFCASSPPRAGNTEAFFGQGTRLTVV.